A single sample is the source of the 10 T cell receptor beta chains below, sequenced in a study of PD-1 blockade in classical Hodgkin lymphoma. Time point noted: newly diagnosed, previously untreated cHL patient sample. Profiling relied on immunoSEQ multiplex PCR, and the TCRdb table lists in-frame clones only, not all of them. The table records approximately 47,000 clones, just over 90% of them present only once. Sequencing was carried out using peripheral blood mononuclear cells (PBMCs). The receptors were gathered from a human donor with classical Hodgkin lymphoma.

Only a few counts were recorded for this clone. The rearrangement links TRBV5-1 to TRBJ1-1; no definite D call. The CDR3 totals 12 residues. Germline V CDR1 and CDR2: SGHRS, YFSETQ. Trimming stripped 4 bases from V and 5 bases from J, with 9 bases between. CDR3 nucleotide sequence: TGCGCCAGCAGCCCCCCGGGGACTGAAGCTTTCTTT. Its protein product is CASSPPGTEAFF.

CDR3 nucleotides: TGTGCCAGCAGCCCCGGGGGCGGGCGGTCCCAGCATTTT. Amino acid sequence: CASSPGGGRSQHF. The J gene is TRBJ1-5, the V gene TRBV27; tentative D call: TRBD1 (6 bases). Per the germline V gene, CDR1 is MNHEY and CDR2 is SMNVEV (reference sequence). V lost 6 bases, J lost 11 bases, and 17 bases lay in between. The CDR3 length is 13 residues.

This chain joins TRBV14 and TRBJ2-1, with TRBD2 identical over 8 bases. The CDR3 extends over 16 amino acids. Germline V CDR1 and CDR2: SGHDN, FVKESK. V shed 1 base and J 3 bases; nucleotides not matched to a gene: 5. CDR3 residues: CASSQVGSGNYNEQFF. Written as DNA, the CDR3 is TGTGCCAGCAGCCAAGTTGGTAGCGGGAACTACAATGAGCAGTTCTTC.

J is TRBJ1-2 and V is TRBV6-1; D is perhaps TRBD1 (5 bases). CDR1 and CDR2 (germline): MNHNS, SASEGT. The length of the CDR3 is 12 residues. V was shortened by 11 bases and J by 7 bases, with 17 bases between the two germline ends. The CDR3, as DNA: TGTGCCTCCGGGGGGGTATTGGTTGGCTACACCTTC. As protein: CASGGVLVGYTF.

This chain connects TRBV10-3 to TRBJ2-3, with D perhaps TRBD1 (6 bases). Trimming left V 0 bases short and J 4 bases short, with 8 bases between. Germline values: CDR1 ENHRY, CDR2 SYGVKD. The CDR3 has 14 amino acids. CDR3 DNA: TGTGCCATCAGTGAGTCAAGGGGGTCAGATACGCAGTATTTT. It specifies CAISESRGSDTQYF.

For the CDR3, the DNA is TGTGCCAGTACACGACTGACGAACACTGAAGCTTTCTTT. This codes for CASTRLTNTEAFF. The V gene is TRBV19, the J gene TRBJ1-1; D call uncertain. CDR3 length: 13 residues. Germline CDR1 reads LNHDA; CDR2 reads SQIVND (reference sequence). V dropped 7 bases and J dropped 1 base, with 10 bases sitting between them.

This chain uses TRBV5-4 with TRBJ1-2, with unresolved D. The germline V gene encodes CDR1 SGHNT and CDR2 YYREEE (reference sequence). V lost 0 bases to trimming and J lost 5 bases, with 5 bases between them. The CDR3 consists of 12 residues. CDR3 protein: CASSLADYGYTF. The CDR3, as DNA: TGTGCCAGCAGCTTGGCAGATTATGGCTACACCTTC.

This clone was detected a few times. Here the CDR3 reads CASSEGGSRQPQHF. The CDR3 DNA sequence: TGTGCCAGCAGTGAAGGAGGATCGCGGCAGCCCCAGCATTTT. The chain recombines TRBV25-1 with TRBJ1-5; D remains ambiguous. Looked up from germline, CDR1 is MGHDK and CDR2 is SYGVNS. This CDR3 has 14 amino acids. Trimming took 2 bases from V and 7 from J, leaving 12 bases between them.

This chain connects TRBV6-1 to TRBJ2-1, with a tentative D call TRBD2 (5 bases). V was pared by 5 bases and J by 3 bases, with 14 bases between. Per the germline V gene, CDR1 is MNHNS and CDR2 is SASEGT. The CDR3 totals 15 residues. Written as DNA, the CDR3 is TGTGCCAGCAGTCCCCCCGATACTAGCTACAATGAGCAGTTCTTC. It yields the protein CASSPPDTSYNEQFF.

The V call is TRBV5-1, the J call TRBJ2-4; 9 bases map to TRBD1. The germline V gene has CDR1 SGHRS and CDR2 YFSETQ. The CDR3 extends over 16 amino acids. V lost 2 bases and J lost 5; bases outside the gene matches: 8. CDR3 amino acids: CASSFPQQGAENIQYF. Written as DNA, the CDR3 is TGCGCCAGCAGCTTCCCCCAACAGGGGGCGGAAAACATTCAGTACTTC.